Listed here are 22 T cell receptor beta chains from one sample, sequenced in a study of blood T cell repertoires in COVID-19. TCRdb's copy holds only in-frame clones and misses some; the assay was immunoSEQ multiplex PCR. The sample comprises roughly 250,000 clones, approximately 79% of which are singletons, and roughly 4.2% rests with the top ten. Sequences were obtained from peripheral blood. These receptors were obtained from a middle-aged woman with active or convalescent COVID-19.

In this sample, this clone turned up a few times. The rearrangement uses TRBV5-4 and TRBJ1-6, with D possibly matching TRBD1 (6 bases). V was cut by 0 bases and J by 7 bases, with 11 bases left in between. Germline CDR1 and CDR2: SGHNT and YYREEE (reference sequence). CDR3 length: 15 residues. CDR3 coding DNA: TGTGCCAGCAGCTTGGGGACAGTCAACAATTCACCCCTCCACTTT. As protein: CASSLGTVNNSPLHF.

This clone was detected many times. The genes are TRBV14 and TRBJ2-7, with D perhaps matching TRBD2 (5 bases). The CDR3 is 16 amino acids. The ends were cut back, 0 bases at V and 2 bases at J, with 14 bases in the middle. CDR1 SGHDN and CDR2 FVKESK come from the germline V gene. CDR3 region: CASSQDLGGWPYEQYF. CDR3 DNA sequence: TGTGCCAGCAGCCAAGATCTTGGAGGATGGCCCTACGAGCAGTACTTC.

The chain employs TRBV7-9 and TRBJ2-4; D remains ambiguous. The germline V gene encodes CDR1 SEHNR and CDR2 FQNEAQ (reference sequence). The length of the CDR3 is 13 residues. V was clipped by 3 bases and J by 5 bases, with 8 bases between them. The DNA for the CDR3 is TGTGCCAGCAGCTTCGGTAACCAAAACATTCAGTACTTC. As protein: CASSFGNQNIQYF.

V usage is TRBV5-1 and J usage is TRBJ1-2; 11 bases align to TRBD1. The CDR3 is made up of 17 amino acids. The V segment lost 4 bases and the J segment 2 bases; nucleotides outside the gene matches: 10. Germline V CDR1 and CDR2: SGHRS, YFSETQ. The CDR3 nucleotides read TGCGCCAGCAGCACCTCCGGGACAGGGGGTATAAACTATGGCTACACCTTC. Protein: CASSTSGTGGINYGYTF. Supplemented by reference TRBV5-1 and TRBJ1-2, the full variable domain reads KAGVTQTPRYLIKTRGQQVTLSCSPISGHRSVSWYQQTPGQGLQFLFEYFSETQRNKGNFPGRFSGRQFSNSRSEMNVSTLELGDSALYLCASSTSGTGGINYGYTFGSGTRLTVV.

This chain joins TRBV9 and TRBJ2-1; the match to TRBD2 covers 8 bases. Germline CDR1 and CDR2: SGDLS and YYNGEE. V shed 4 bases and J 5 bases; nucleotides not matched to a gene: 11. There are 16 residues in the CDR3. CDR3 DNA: TGTGCCAGCAGCCCCCGGCTAGCGGGTCTAAACAATGAGCAGTTCTTC. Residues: CASSPRLAGLNNEQFF.

In DNA, the CDR3 is TGTGCCAGCAGCTTAGATCGCCAGAATCAGCCCCAGCATTTT. This encodes CASSLDRQNQPQHF. J is TRBJ1-5 and V is TRBV11-2; D is ambiguous. V was trimmed by 0 bases and J by 4 bases, leaving 7 bases between them. Germline CDR1 is SGHAT and CDR2 is FQNNGV. The CDR3 contains 14 residues. The full variable domain, its missing parts supplied by reference TRBV11-2 and TRBJ1-5, is EAGVAQSPRYKIIEKRQSVAFWCNPISGHATLYWYQQILGQGPKLLIQFQNNGVVDDSQLPKDRFSAERLKGVDSTLKIQPAKLEDSAVYLCASSLDRQNQPQHFGDGTRLSIL.

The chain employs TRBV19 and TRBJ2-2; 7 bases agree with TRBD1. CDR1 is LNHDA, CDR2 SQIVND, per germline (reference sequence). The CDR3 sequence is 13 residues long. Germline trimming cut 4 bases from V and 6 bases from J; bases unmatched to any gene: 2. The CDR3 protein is CASSNQGAGELFF. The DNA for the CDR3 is TGTGCCAGTAGTAACCAGGGGGCCGGGGAGCTGTTTTTT.

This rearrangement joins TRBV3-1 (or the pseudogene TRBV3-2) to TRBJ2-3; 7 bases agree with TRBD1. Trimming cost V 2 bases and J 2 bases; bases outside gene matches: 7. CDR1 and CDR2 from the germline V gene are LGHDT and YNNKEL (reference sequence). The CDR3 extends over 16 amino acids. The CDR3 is CASSQYQQGLTDTQYF. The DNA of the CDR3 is TGTGCCAGCAGCCAATACCAACAGGGGCTCACAGATACGCAGTATTTT.

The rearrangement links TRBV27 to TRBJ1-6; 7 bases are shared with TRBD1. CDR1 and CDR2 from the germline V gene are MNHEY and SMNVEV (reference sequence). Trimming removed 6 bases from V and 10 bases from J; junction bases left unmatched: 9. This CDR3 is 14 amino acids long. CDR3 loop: CASSTDRVASPLHF. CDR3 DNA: TGTGCCAGCAGCACCGACAGGGTGGCCTCACCCCTCCACTTT.

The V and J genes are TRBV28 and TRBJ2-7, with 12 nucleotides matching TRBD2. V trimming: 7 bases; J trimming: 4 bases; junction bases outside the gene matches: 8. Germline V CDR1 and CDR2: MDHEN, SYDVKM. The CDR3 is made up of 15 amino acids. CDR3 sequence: CASTLPSGGVYEQYF. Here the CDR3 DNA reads TGTGCCAGCACCCTTCCTAGCGGGGGGGTATACGAGCAGTACTTC.

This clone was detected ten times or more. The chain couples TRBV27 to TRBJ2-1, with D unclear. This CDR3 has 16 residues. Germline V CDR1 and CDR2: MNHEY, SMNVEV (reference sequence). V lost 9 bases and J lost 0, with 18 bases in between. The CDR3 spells CASIPVAQTSYNEQFF. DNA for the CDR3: TGTGCCAGTATTCCGGTCGCCCAAACCTCCTACAATGAGCAGTTCTTC.

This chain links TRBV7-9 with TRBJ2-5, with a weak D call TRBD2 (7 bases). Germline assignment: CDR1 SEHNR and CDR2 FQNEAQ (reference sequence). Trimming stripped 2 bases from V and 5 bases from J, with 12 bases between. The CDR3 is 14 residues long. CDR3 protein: CASSLIGGGETQYF. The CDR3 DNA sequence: TGTGCCAGCAGCTTAATAGGGGGAGGGGAGACCCAGTACTTC.

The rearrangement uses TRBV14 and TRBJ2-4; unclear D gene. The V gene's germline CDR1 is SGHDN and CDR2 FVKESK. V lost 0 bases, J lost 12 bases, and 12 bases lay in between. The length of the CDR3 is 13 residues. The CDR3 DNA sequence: TGTGCCAGCAGCCAAGATCTGGGCATGGGTCAGTACTTC. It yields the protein CASSQDLGMGQYF.

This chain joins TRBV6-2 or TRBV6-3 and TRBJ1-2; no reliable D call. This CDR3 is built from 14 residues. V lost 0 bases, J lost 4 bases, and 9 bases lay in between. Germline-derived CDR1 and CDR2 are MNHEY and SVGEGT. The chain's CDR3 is CASSYSDSSYGYTF. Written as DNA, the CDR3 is TGTGCCAGCAGTTACTCCGACTCGAGCTATGGCTACACCTTC.

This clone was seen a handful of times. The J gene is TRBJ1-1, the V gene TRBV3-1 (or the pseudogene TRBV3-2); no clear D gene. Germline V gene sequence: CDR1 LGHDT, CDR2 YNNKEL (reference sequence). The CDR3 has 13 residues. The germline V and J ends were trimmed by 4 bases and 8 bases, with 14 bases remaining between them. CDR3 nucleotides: TGTGCCAGCAGCCCAACCGGGAATCGGGAAGCTTTCTTT. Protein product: CASSPTGNREAFF.

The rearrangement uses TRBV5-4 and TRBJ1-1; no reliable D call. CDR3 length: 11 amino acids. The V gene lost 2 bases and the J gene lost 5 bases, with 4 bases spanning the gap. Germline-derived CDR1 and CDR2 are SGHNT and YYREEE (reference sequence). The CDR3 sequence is CASSLRTEAFF. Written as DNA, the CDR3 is TGTGCCAGCAGCTTACGGACTGAAGCTTTCTTT.

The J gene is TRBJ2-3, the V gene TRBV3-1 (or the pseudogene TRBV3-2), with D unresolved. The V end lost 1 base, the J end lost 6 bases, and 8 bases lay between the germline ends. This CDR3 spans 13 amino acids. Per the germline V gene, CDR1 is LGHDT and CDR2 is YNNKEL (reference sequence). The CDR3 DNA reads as TGTGCCAGCAGCCAAGCCGCGCGGGATACGCAGTATTTT. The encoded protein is CASSQAARDTQYF.

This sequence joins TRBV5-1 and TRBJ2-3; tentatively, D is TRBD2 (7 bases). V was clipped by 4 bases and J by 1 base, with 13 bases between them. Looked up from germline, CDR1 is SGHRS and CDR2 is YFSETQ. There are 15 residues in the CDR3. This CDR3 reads CASSQRDIRTDTQYF. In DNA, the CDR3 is TGCGCCAGCAGCCAGCGGGACATTCGCACAGATACGCAGTATTTT. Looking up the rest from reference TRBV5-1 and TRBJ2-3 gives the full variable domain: KAGVTQTPRYLIKTRGQQVTLSCSPISGHRSVSWYQQTPGQGLQFLFEYFSETQRNKGNFPGRFSGRQFSNSRSEMNVSTLELGDSALYLCASSQRDIRTDTQYFGPGTRLTVL.

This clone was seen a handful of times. CDR3 DNA sequence: TGTGCCAGCAGCCACGACAGGGGTGGCTACACCTTC. Its translation: CASSHDRGGYTF. The rearrangement joins TRBV3-1 (or the pseudogene TRBV3-2) to TRBJ1-2, with TRBD1 matching 8 bases. Germline CDR1 is LGHDT and CDR2 is YNNKEL (reference sequence). The CDR3 totals 12 residues. J was trimmed by 7 bases and V by 3 bases; bases with no gene match: 1.

CDR3 DNA sequence: TGTGCCAGCAGCTTAGTGGGTGTGGGGACAGGGAACAATGAGCAGTTCTTC. This gives the protein CASSLVGVGTGNNEQFF. V is TRBV7-7 and J is TRBJ2-1, with TRBD1 matching 9 bases. The CDR3 extends over 17 amino acids. Germline CDR1 and CDR2: SSHAT and FNYEAQ (reference sequence). The J segment lost 5 bases and the V segment lost 1 base, leaving 9 bases of the junction unmatched.

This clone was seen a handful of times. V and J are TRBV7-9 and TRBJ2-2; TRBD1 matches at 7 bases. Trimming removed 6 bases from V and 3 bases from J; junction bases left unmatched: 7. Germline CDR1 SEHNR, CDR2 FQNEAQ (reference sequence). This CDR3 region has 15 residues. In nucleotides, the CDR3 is TGTGCCAGCAGGCCCGGACAGGCAGACACCGGGGAGCTGTTTTTT. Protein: CASRPGQADTGELFF. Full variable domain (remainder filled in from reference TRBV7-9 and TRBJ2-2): DTGVSQNPRHKITKRGQNVTFRCDPISEHNRLYWYRQTLGQGPEFLTYFQNEAQLEKSRLLSDRFSAERPKGSFSTLEIQRTEQGDSAMYLCASRPGQADTGELFFGEGSRLTVL.

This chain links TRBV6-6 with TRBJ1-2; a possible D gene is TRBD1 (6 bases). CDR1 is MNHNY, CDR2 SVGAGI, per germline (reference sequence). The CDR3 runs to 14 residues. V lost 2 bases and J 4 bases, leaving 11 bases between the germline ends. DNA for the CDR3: TGTGCCAGCAGTTACCCAGGGGCGGGCTATGGCTACACCTTC. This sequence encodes CASSYPGAGYGYTF.